Here is one T cell receptor beta chain with its context. This clonotype was counted only a few times. It lacks a known antigen. No much larger clonotype is one base removed from it; base qualities were not supplied. Sequences LNHDA (CDR1) and SQIVND (CDR2) are obtained from the germline V gene (reference sequence). The CDR3, from cysteine to phenylalanine, totals 13 residues. The only DNA kept is the CDR3, 39 bases in frame from the first base. V loses 5 bases, J loses 4 bases, and the germline ends lie 11 bases apart. The sample belongs to a study of T cells in Graves' hyperthyroidism and ophthalmopathy (dated by TCRdb to the late 2010s). Background on the whole study: TCR V-J signatures able to tell the groups apart were searched for in a discovery cohort of 90 to 100 patients, of whom approximately 40 had Graves' ophthalmopathy and about 60 had stable Graves' hyperthyroidism. Prospective prediction of ophthalmopathy was tested in an independent validation cohort of 18 to 20 hyperthyroidism patients and around 16 patients who later progressed to ophthalmopathy. The roughly 91 discovery patients were randomly divided into training and test sets at a 7:3 ratio. The study also compared thyroid tissue and blood T-cell repertoires from five or six Graves' hyperthyroidism patients. Once sampling was done, hyperthyroidism patients were given methimazole at a starting dose of 30 mg daily, whereas ophthalmopathy patients were given high-dose intravenous methylprednisolone. The paper reports TCR Vbeta CDR3 sequencing of over 120 peripheral blood samples: under 45 ophthalmopathy, roughly 74 hyperthyroidism and approximately 17 progressor patients. Paper-wide results and their limitations: In validation, the model predicted progression to ophthalmopathy a median of about 6.8 months before onset, with roughly 71% sensitivity and more than 72% specificity. Sample size was not statistically predetermined, and blinding of investigators to group allocation was not performed. In cross-validation, a model built on a 13 V-J signature told ophthalmopathy apart from stable hyperthyroidism with about 90% sensitivity and approximately 84% specificity, and in testing the same model reached 80%/75%. Most expanded thyroid clonotypes (frequency above 0.001) were also detected in blood, suggesting blood repertoires may reflect thyroid immune responses.

TCR beta CDR3 regions were amplified from RNA transcripts. A first-round RT-PCR of the TCR CDR3 used the HTBI primer set with the Qiagen OneStep RT-PCR kit. A second multiplex PCR round built the libraries, followed by size selection and purification. Sequencing of the libraries was done on an Illumina HiSeq2000 using paired-end 100 bp reads. In the paper's pipeline: SOAPnuke was used to process the raw data, removing reads that contained adapters or uncalled bases, had a mean Phred below 15, or lacked an exact match to the constant primer or identifier. COPE v1.2.5 was used to merge high-quality paired reads, and clonotypes were defined as unique nucleotide sequences. MiTCR v1.1 was used to align clonotypes to the IMGT TRBV, TRBD and TRBJ reference segments. Analysis was restricted to V-J combinations with a frequency above 0.0001, which covered roughly 99% of repertoires. The TCS score was defined as F50 (clonal expansion) divided by E x V (chaos), with BLOSUM62-based TCRdist calculated between CDR3 peptides within each V-J. Welch's t-statistics and random forest reduced some 510 V-J features to 13, which were used in a naive Bayes classifier (R e1071). Thyroid-blood repertoire similarity was quantified with the Morisita-Horn index. TCRdb's own reprocessing of the public reads used fastp at Q25 and MiXCR and kept productive beta chains. Every entry covers one CDR3 protein and lists the most common genes and DNA from its rows. The V and J calls come from TCRdb's annotation, not from the publication. The sample table contains approximately 640,000 distinct CDR3 sequences; only one count was recorded for 45% of them. About 7.7% of the sample comes from the top ten.

Exclusion was applied to patients with uncontrolled infections, other autoimmune diseases, pregnancy or lactation. Clinical symptoms, serum thyroxine and TRAb, thyroid ultrasound, and orbital computed tomography formed the basis for the diagnoses. Trizol reagent was used to extract total RNA, and RNA quality was then checked on an Agilent 2100 Bioanalyzer. The V and J segments used are TRBV19 and TRBJ2-5, with the D gene call left open. The TCR was taken from an adult man with Graves' disease, either hyperthyroidism or ophthalmopathy (not recorded which). Material: peripheral blood or thyroid tissue (not recorded which). The sequence in DNA is TGTGCCAGTAGTCCCATGGACGGAGAGACCCAGTACTTC. It codes for CASSPMDGETQYF.